The next 10 T cell receptor beta chains were all read from a single sample in a study of tumor and adjacent non-tumor tissue in lung cancer. This sample's RNA came from whole unsorted tissue. Three rounds of nested PCR, following a modified ARM-PCR protocol, produced the TCRbeta library. One entry per CDR3 protein, called by TCRdb with MiXCR from the multiplex PCR reads. The profile shows approximately 79,000 distinct CDR3 sequences, 55% to 75% of them singletons. The source material was lung tumor tissue. The receptors shown here come from a woman in her thirties or forties with non-small cell lung cancer.

This clonotype came up a few times. The chain joins TRBV20-1 to TRBJ2-3, with D perhaps TRBD2 (6 bases). The length of the CDR3 is 15 residues. Germline CDR1 reads DFQATT; CDR2 reads SNEGSKA (reference sequence). Between the trimmed V and J ends, which lost 3 bases and 3 bases, there was a span of 16 bases. CDR3 sequence: CSASAVADLTDTQYF. DNA for the CDR3: TGCAGTGCTAGTGCCGTAGCGGATTTAACAGATACGCAGTATTTT.

This clonotype has only a few counts. A read error is possible here, since a much larger clone lies one base away. As DNA, the CDR3 is TGTGTCAGCAGTTCCCATTCGACAGGGGGGGACTACGAGCAGTACTTC. Translation gives CVSSSHSTGGDYEQYF. The rearrangement joins TRBV6-6 to TRBJ2-7; 9 nucleotides match TRBD1. CDR3 size: 16 residues. Germline lookup yields CDR1 MNHNY and CDR2 SVGAGI (reference sequence).

The chain recombines TRBV20-1 with TRBJ2-7, with TRBD1 as a possible D gene (5 bases). Germline lookup yields CDR1 DFQATT and CDR2 SNEGSKA (reference sequence). This CDR3 is built from 13 residues. V was cut by 2 bases and J by 6 bases, with 14 bases left in between. CDR3: CSARSPSGLEQYF. The CDR3 coding sequence is TGCAGTGCTAGAAGTCCATCAGGGCTCGAGCAGTACTTC.

This chain uses TRBV28 with TRBJ1-5; D is perhaps TRBD1 (5 bases). The CDR3 sequence is 15 residues long. Germline lookup yields CDR1 MDHEN and CDR2 SYDVKM. V lost 5 bases and J lost 5, with 16 bases in between. This CDR3 reads CASSLLRGTYQPQHF. The CDR3 nucleotides read TGTGCCAGCAGTCTCCTTCGGGGCACCTATCAGCCCCAGCATTTT.

This clonotype was observed a few times. V and J are TRBV20-1 and TRBJ1-2, with D hard to call. V was shortened by 7 bases and J by 4 bases, with 19 bases between the two germline ends. Looked up from germline, CDR1 is DFQATT and CDR2 is SNEGSKA (reference sequence). This CDR3 has 14 amino acids. CDR3 in DNA: TGCAGTGTCCGTGGGGAAGCGTTCTCCTATGGCTACACCTTC. Residues: CSVRGEAFSYGYTF.

The CDR3 sequence is CTNSTPGQGRYEQYF. As DNA, the CDR3 is TGTACCAACAGTACCCCGGGACAGGGACGTTACGAGCAGTACTTC. The J gene is TRBJ2-7, the V gene TRBV6-6; 9 bases fit TRBD1. This CDR3 contains 15 residues. The germline CDR1 and CDR2 sequences are MNHNY and SVGAGI (reference sequence).

This chain links TRBV20-1 with TRBJ1-2; D gene uncertain. Germline CDR1 reads DFQATT; CDR2 reads SNEGSKA (reference sequence). The CDR3 is 13 residues long. V was trimmed by 3 bases and J by 1 base, leaving 9 bases between them. CDR3 in amino acids: CSARVQVNYGYTF. In DNA form, the CDR3 reads TGCAGTGCTAGGGTACAAGTTAACTATGGCTACACCTTC.

This clonotype was picked up a small number of times. Just one base apart from a much larger clone, this may be a read error. V usage is TRBV29-1 and J usage is TRBJ2-1; TRBD2 aligns across 8 bases. Germline values: CDR1 SQVTM, CDR2 ANQGSEA. The CDR3 has 13 amino acids. Trimming took 6 bases from V and 1 from J; bases not matched to a gene: 2. For the CDR3, the DNA is TGCAGCGTCAGACTAGCGTCCTACAATGAGCAGTTCTTC. It encodes CSVRLASYNEQFF.

This clonotype showed up just a few times. Its ends do not fully match the called genes, so a read error is possible. The chain has TRBV14 and TRBJ2-3; 10 bases map to TRBD2. CDR3 length: 16 residues. In germline, CDR1 is SGHDN, CDR2 FVKESK. Here the CDR3 DNA reads TGTGCTAGCAGCCAAGTTGGAGGTCTAGCGGGGGCCGTGCAGTATTTT. Residues: CASSQVGGLAGAVQYF.

Details on this clonotype: The junction and the germline gene differ at one end; a read error may be behind it. This chain uses TRBV11-1 with TRBJ1-2; D is ambiguous. CDR1 is SGHAT and CDR2 is FQDESV in the germline V gene (reference sequence). This CDR3 comprises 14 residues. CDR3 in DNA: TGTTCCAGCAGCTTAGGCCGGTCGGCAGGTGGCTACACCTTC. It is translated as CSSSLGRSAGGYTF. Drawing the rest from reference TRBV11-1 and TRBJ1-2, the complete variable domain is EAEVAQSPRYKITEKSQAVAFWCDPISGHATLYWYRQILGQGPELLVQFQDESVVDDSQLPKDRFSAERLKGVDSTLKIQPAELGDSAMYLCSSSLGRSAGGYTFGSGTRLTVV.